Each of the 21 T cell receptor beta chains below was sequenced from the same sample in a study of Ad26.COV2.S vaccination and SARS-CoV-2 variants (dated by TCRdb to the early 2020s). Receptors were amplified or captured by the immunoSEQ multiplex PCR assay. TCRdb obtained this table from immuneACCESS and retained in-frame rearrangements with V and J assigned. These tables miss some clones; where compared with another copy, unresolved V genes account for less than half of the shortfall, and the remainder is unexplained. The sample includes more than 300,000 clones, with more than 85% observed a single time. The ten most abundant clones make up around 5.3% of the sample. What the treatment or condition label conveys for this sample: around 19 received Ad26.COV2.S at low or high dose, single or two shots; about 5 received placebo; per-sample allocation not given. Repertoires of vaccine and placebo recipients were sequenced from samples taken on day 63 after the first injection.

The sequences come from peripheral blood, collected in a trial of Ad26.COV2.S vaccine versus placebo. These TCRs come from a person aged 18-65 years who received the Ad26.COV2.S COVID-19 vaccine or a placebo.

Only a few counts were recorded for this clone. The chain employs TRBV30 and TRBJ2-7; maybe TRBD2 (6 bases). Trimming left V 0 bases short and J 5 bases short, with 14 bases between. This CDR3 region has 14 residues. From germline, CDR1 is GTSNPN and CDR2 SVGIG (reference sequence). The CDR3 reads CAWSVPRGSDEQYF. For the CDR3, the DNA is TGTGCCTGGAGTGTCCCCCGGGGGAGCGACGAGCAGTACTTC.

The rearrangement uses TRBV6-2 or TRBV6-3 and TRBJ2-1, with 14 bases that match TRBD2. V dropped 4 bases and J dropped 6; count of bases not matched to a gene: 8. This CDR3 region has 17 residues. Per germline, CDR1 MNHEY and CDR2 SVGEGT. The chain's CDR3 is CASSSNYGTSGSNEQFF. DNA for the CDR3: TGTGCCAGCAGTTCGAACTATGGGACTAGCGGGAGCAATGAGCAGTTCTTC.

As concerns this clone: At one end the junction does not follow the germline gene, possibly because of a read error. The genes are TRBV5-6 and TRBJ2-7, with 9 bases lining up with TRBD1. CDR1 SGHDT and CDR2 YYEEEE come from the germline V gene. The CDR3 has 15 amino acids. The CDR3 protein is CASTLFGTGNYEQYF. In DNA, the CDR3 is TGTGCCAGCACCTTGTTCGGGACAGGGAACTACGAGCAGTACTTC.

The chain recombines TRBV3-1 (or the pseudogene TRBV3-2) with TRBJ2-7; D tentatively fits TRBD1 or TRBD2 (5 bases each). With 1 base removed from V and 5 bases from J, the gap between germline ends came to 15 bases. This CDR3 spans 15 amino acids. CDR1 is LGHDT and CDR2 is YNNKEL in the germline V gene (reference sequence). CDR3 residues: CASSQGVVVGDEQYF. CDR3 nucleotide sequence: TGTGCCAGCAGCCAAGGGGTAGTCGTGGGGGACGAGCAGTACTTC.

The chain carries TRBV19 and TRBJ1-4, with unresolved D. V was cut by 3 bases and J by 5 bases, with 10 bases left in between. Germline V CDR1 and CDR2: LNHDA, SQIVND (reference sequence). The CDR3 has 14 amino acids. The CDR3 is CASSMPGVNEKLFF. Here the CDR3 DNA reads TGTGCCAGTAGTATGCCGGGAGTAAATGAAAAACTGTTTTTT.

J is TRBJ2-5 and V is TRBV7-7, with 9 bases that match TRBD1. CDR3 length equals 15 residues. The V gene end was trimmed by 5 bases and the J gene end by 5 bases; junction bases not matched to a gene: 9. Germline V gene sequence: CDR1 SSHAT, CDR2 FNYEAQ (reference sequence). The CDR3 is CASSRGTGLGETQYF. CDR3 in DNA: TGTGCCAGCAGCCGCGGGACAGGGCTGGGGGAGACCCAGTACTTC. The entire variable domain, with the rest obtained from reference TRBV7-7 and TRBJ2-5, is as follows: GAGVSQSPRYKVTKRGQDVTLRCDPISSHATLYWYQQALGQGPEFLTYFNYEAQPDKSGLPSDRFSAERPEGSISTLTIQRTEQRDSAMYRCASSRGTGLGETQYFGPGTRLLVL.

J is TRBJ2-7 and V is TRBV10-1, with D possibly matching TRBD2 (6 bases). Per germline, CDR1 WNHNN and CDR2 SYGVQD (reference sequence). V lost 4 bases and J 5 bases, leaving 9 bases between the germline ends. This CDR3 region has 12 residues. This CDR3 is CASSGLVNEQYF. CDR3 nucleotides: TGCGCCAGCAGTGGACTAGTAAACGAGCAGTACTTC.

This chain links TRBV19 with TRBJ2-1; 9 nucleotides agree with TRBD1. Germline CDR1 reads LNHDA; CDR2 reads SQIVND (reference sequence). Trimming took 6 bases from V and 2 from J; bases not matched to a gene: 5. The CDR3 runs 15 residues. CDR3 nucleotides: TGTGCCAGTAGGAGACAGGGGGGAGCCTACAATGAGCAGTTCTTC. This gives the protein CASRRQGGAYNEQFF.

This rearrangement joins TRBV7-2 to TRBJ1-1; no clear D gene. Trimming removed 2 bases from V and 2 bases from J, with 12 bases in between. CDR1 SGHTA and CDR2 FQGNSA come from the germline V gene. CDR3 size: 15 residues. CDR3 in DNA: TGTGCCAGCAGCTTATCGTGGACCACCAACACTGAAGCTTTCTTT. It translates to CASSLSWTTNTEAFF.

This chain connects TRBV30 to TRBJ2-3; TRBD1 matches at 9 bases. Germline V CDR1 and CDR2: GTSNPN, SVGIG (reference sequence). The V and J ends lost 1 base and 2 bases, in that order; junction bases with no gene match: 7. This CDR3 is 16 amino acids long. The CDR3 loop is CAWSGDRGTFTDTQYF. The CDR3, as DNA: TGTGCCTGGAGTGGCGACAGGGGGACTTTCACAGATACGCAGTATTTT.

The chain has TRBV7-3 and TRBJ2-2; D perhaps matches TRBD2 (7 bases). This CDR3 has 16 residues. Trimming left V 10 bases short and J 2 bases short, with 20 bases between. Germline assignment: CDR1 SGHTA and CDR2 FQGTGA. Here the CDR3 reads CATSLRGAENTGELFF. In DNA form, the CDR3 reads TGTGCCACCTCCCTCCGGGGGGCGGAAAACACCGGGGAGCTGTTTTTT.

V and J are TRBV7-9 and TRBJ2-7, with TRBD2 identical over 7 bases. With 2 bases clipped from V and 1 base from J, the junction kept 5 bases outside the gene matches. The CDR3 has 15 amino acids. Germline lookup yields CDR1 SEHNR and CDR2 FQNEAQ (reference sequence). In nucleotides, the CDR3 is TGTGCCAGCAGCTTACCAGCTAGCGGATCCTACGAGCAGTACTTC. The encoded protein is CASSLPASGSYEQYF.

The chain uses TRBV30 and TRBJ2-3, with 9 bases aligning to TRBD2. From germline, CDR1 is GTSNPN and CDR2 SVGIG (reference sequence). Unmatched junction bases numbered 11, after V lost 0 bases and J lost 1 base. The CDR3 loop spans 18 amino acids. CDR3 coding DNA: TGTGCCTGGAGTGTGAGGAGCGGGGGGCTAGTGGGCACAGATACGCAGTATTTT. This codes for CAWSVRSGGLVGTDTQYF.

The chain recombines TRBV6-1 with TRBJ1-2; no clear D gene. Trimming cost V 3 bases and J 2 bases, with 7 bases left between them. This CDR3 has 13 amino acids. The V gene's germline CDR1 is MNHNS and CDR2 SASEGT. The CDR3 reads CASSETPNYGYTF. CDR3 DNA: TGTGCCAGCAGTGAGACACCAAACTATGGCTACACCTTC.

J is TRBJ2-7 and V is TRBV5-6, with D hard to call. V gave up 2 bases and J gave up 6 bases, with 9 bases separating them. This CDR3 has 12 amino acids. Germline assignment: CDR1 SGHDT and CDR2 YYEEEE. CDR3: CASSLGGGEQYF. The CDR3 DNA follows: TGTGCCAGCAGCTTAGGCGGTGGCGAGCAGTACTTC.

The sample holds a few counts of this clone. This sequence joins TRBV10-1 and TRBJ2-2; the D is unclear. Germline V gene data show CDR1 as WNHNN and CDR2 as SYGVQD (reference sequence). V was trimmed by 3 bases and J by 7 bases, leaving 3 bases between them. This CDR3 comprises 11 residues. CDR3 residues: CASSENGELFF. The CDR3 nucleotides read TGCGCCAGCAGTGAAAACGGGGAGCTGTTTTTT.

This chain uses TRBV3-1 (or the pseudogene TRBV3-2) with TRBJ2-2; 9 positions agree with TRBD1. Germline V gene data show CDR1 as LGHDT and CDR2 as YNNKEL (reference sequence). The CDR3 extends over 16 amino acids. The ends lost 3 bases at V and 4 bases at J; junction bases unmatched: 6. CDR3 sequence (DNA): TGTGCCAGCAGCCAGGGTTTGGGACAGGGCACCGGGGAGCTGTTTTTT. Its protein is CASSQGLGQGTGELFF.

V is TRBV7-2 and J is TRBJ1-3; D is uncertain. The germline gives CDR1 SGHTA, CDR2 FQGNSA. Trimming left V 0 bases short and J 0 bases short, with 12 bases between. The CDR3 runs 17 residues. The CDR3 DNA is TGTGCCAGCAGCTTAGCGTTTAAAGCGAGCTCTGGAAACACCATATATTTT. It encodes CASSLAFKASSGNTIYF.

V gene TRBV15 combines with J gene TRBJ1-2, with TRBD1 matching over 9 bases. From germline, CDR1 is LNHNV and CDR2 YYDKDF (reference sequence). The CDR3 covers 16 residues. V was pared by 0 bases and J by 5 bases, with 7 bases of the junction left unmatched. CDR3 residues: CATSRDRPQGAYGYTF. CDR3 nucleotide sequence: TGTGCCACCAGCAGAGATCGGCCACAGGGGGCTTATGGCTACACCTTC.

Only a few counts were recorded for this clone. The chain uses TRBV27 and TRBJ2-2; 7 bases agree with TRBD1. Per germline, CDR1 MNHEY and CDR2 SMNVEV (reference sequence). CDR3 length equals 14 residues. J was trimmed by 5 bases and V by 5 bases; bases with no gene match: 5. CDR3 in amino acids: CASSPTQGTGELFF. As DNA, the CDR3 is TGTGCCAGCAGTCCGACACAGGGGACCGGGGAGCTGTTTTTT.

CDR3 bases: TGTGCCAGCAGCGTAAGTGTCTCTGGGGCCAACGTCCTGACTTTC. It encodes CASSVSVSGANVLTF. This rearrangement joins TRBV9 to TRBJ2-6; D unresolved. Germline CDR1 SGDLS, CDR2 YYNGEE. CDR3 length: 15 amino acids. V lost 1 base and J lost 0, with 5 bases in between.